This T cell receptor (beta chain) was profiled in a study of response to subunit inactivated influenza vaccine. Overall study findings and caveats: The authors proposed limited new T cell recruitment per seasonal influenza vaccination.

The CDR3 extends over 13 amino acids. Germline-derived CDR1 and CDR2 are DFQATT and SNEGSKA (reference sequence). The V end was cut by 1 base, the J end by 8 bases, with 14 bases between. This clonotype has a count of ten or more. Antigen: not known. TCRdb re-derived calls from the RT-PCR reads in MiXCR, one entry per CDR3 protein. The sample has hundreds of thousands of distinct CDR3 sequences, approximately 7.7% seen once. This TCR came from a man aged 50 to 69 who received an inactivated influenza vaccine. This sample comprised PBMCs from blood, obtained about 23 months after vaccination. This sequence joins TRBV20-1 and TRBJ1-2; D unresolved. The CDR3 loop is CSARVGGLGGYTF. DNA of the CDR3: TGCAGTGCTAGAGTCGGCGGTCTTGGCGGCTACACCTTC.